The rows below give T cell receptor beta chains drawn from one sample of a study of blood T cell repertoires in COVID-19. Clones were read by immunoSEQ multiplex PCR, and TCRdb kept only the in-frame ones, dropping some. This table holds approximately 290,000 clones, 80% to 90% found once. Sequencing used PBMCs or T cells enriched from blood (not recorded which). Receptors were obtained from a woman in her twenties or thirties who had recovered from COVID-19. Both conserved end residues are part of each CDR3. A D gene is named only where the DNA matches it firmly. Clone size is stated in some rows and not others, as once, few, many or a class when expanded.

once TRBJ2-7 . TRBV7-9 TGTGCCAGCAGCTCCTTTACAGGGAGCCCCGAGCAGTACTTC CASSSFTGSPEQYF
. TRBJ2-2 TRBD2 TRBV5-4 TGTGCCAGCAGCTTAACTAGCGGGATACTCGGGGAGCTGTTTTTT CASSLTSGILGELFF
. TRBJ1-2 TRBD1 TRBV5-1 TGCGCCAGCAACCAGGGGGCGGCTAACTATGGCTACACCTTC CASNQGAANYGYTF
. TRBJ2-7 TRBD1 TRBV28 TGTGCCAGCAGTTTTAGGACAGGGGTTCTGTCCGAGCAGTACTTC CASSFRTGVLSEQYF
. TRBJ2-3 TRBD2 TRBV6-4 TGTGCCAGCATGAGGACTAGCGGGAGCACAGATACGCAGTATTTT CASMRTSGSTDTQYF
. TRBJ2-1 TRBD2 TRBV11-2 TGTGCCAGCAGCCCGTGGGGGGGGGAGACTTACAATGAGCAGTTCTTC CASSPWGGETYNEQFF
. TRBJ2-7 . TRBV13 TGTGCCAGCAGCTCCGCCGGGGGTGACTACGAGCAGTACTTC CASSSAGGDYEQYF
. TRBJ2-3 . TRBV7-8 TGTGCCAGCAGCTTAGAAAGCTGGGATACGCAGTATTTT CASSLESWDTQYF
once TRBJ2-5 . TRBV25-1 TGTGCCAGCAGTGAATCCACATCCTTTGAGACCCAGTACTTC CASSESTSFETQYF
. TRBJ1-4 TRBD1 TRBV30 TGTGCCCGAAGGGACAGACGGGGTTCGAATGAAAAACTGTTTTTT CARRDRRGSNEKLFF
few TRBJ1-2 . TRBV19 TGTGCCAGTAGTATAGACAAGAGGTACGGCTACACCTTC CASSIDKRYGYTF
. TRBJ1-4 . TRBV5-1 TGCGCCAGCAGCAGAGACGGACTCACTAATGAAAAACTGTTTTTT CASSRDGLTNEKLFF
. TRBJ2-3 TRBD1 TRBV25-1 TGTGCCAGCAGTGTAGACAGGGCCACAGATACGCAGTATTTT CASSVDRATDTQYF
. TRBJ2-1 . TRBV9 TGTGCCAGCAGCGCTAAGACAGAGCAGTTCTTC CASSAKTEQFF
. TRBJ1-2 . TRBV27 TGTGCCAGCAGGTCCAGGGGAGCAAATGGCTACACCTTC CASRSRGANGYTF